This entry lists 2 T cell receptor beta chains sequenced from one sample in a study of blood T cell repertoires in COVID-19. The repertoire was sequenced with immunoSEQ multiplex PCR; TCRdb's copy has only in-frame clones and lacks some. Of 150,000 to 200,000 clones listed, approximately 83% were seen once; the top ten hold under 3%. The sequenced material came from peripheral blood. The receptors here all came from an older woman with acute or convalescent COVID-19.

This chain connects TRBV21-1 to TRBJ2-7; the table gives TRBD2 as D, unverified against the DNA. TRBV21-1 is assigned pseudogene status. The CDR3 loop spans 13 amino acids. The CDR3 protein is CASSIGRGYEQYF. Here the CDR3 DNA reads TGTGCCAGCAGCATTGGGCGGGGGTACGAGCAGTACTTC.

This chain connects TRBV6-2 or TRBV6-3 to TRBJ2-6; weak D call: TRBD1 (6 bases). The CDR3 runs to 16 residues. V was cut by 3 bases and J by 3 bases, with 12 bases left in between. The germline V gene encodes CDR1 MNHEY and CDR2 SVGEGT. The CDR3 nucleotides are TGTGCCAGCAGTTATAATTGGGGGCATGGGGCCAACGTCCTGACTTTC. Protein: CASSYNWGHGANVLTF.